This passage covers 19 T cell receptor beta chains from one sample sequenced in a study of graft-versus-host responses after intestinal transplantation. These receptors have no known antigen. Clones were read by immunoSEQ multiplex PCR, and TCRdb kept only the in-frame ones, dropping some. The sample shows roughly 97,000 clones, roughly 91% of them seen only once. The sample consisted of unstimulated CD4+ T cells sorted from spleen or lymph node cells, taken before transplant. The receptors here all came from a human donor who was the organ donor for an intestinal transplant.

The CDR3 sequence is CASSLRRFQETQYF. CDR3 nucleotide sequence: TGTGCCAGCAGCTTACGGAGGTTCCAAGAGACCCAGTACTTC. V gene TRBV5-8 combines with J gene TRBJ2-5; D might be TRBD2 (5 bases). The length of the CDR3 is 14 residues. Looked up from germline, CDR1 is SGHTS and CDR2 is YDEGEE. V was cut by 2 bases and J by 1 base, with 9 bases left in between.

The sample holds one count of this clone. This sequence joins TRBV30 and TRBJ1-4; 8 bases fit TRBD1. V trimming: 1 base; J trimming: 5 bases; junction bases outside the gene matches: 6. There are 15 residues in the CDR3. Germline lookup yields CDR1 GTSNPN and CDR2 SVGIG (reference sequence). CDR3 sequence: CAWSGGQEVNEKLFF. DNA for the CDR3: TGTGCCTGGAGTGGGGGACAGGAAGTAAATGAAAAACTGTTTTTT.

This rearrangement joins TRBV28 to TRBJ1-4; the D is unclear. CDR3 length equals 15 residues. Germline loops: CDR1 MDHEN, CDR2 SYDVKM. Trimming stripped 4 bases from V and 5 bases from J, with 14 bases between. The CDR3 protein is CASSSRRPLNEKLFF. The DNA for the CDR3 is TGTGCCAGCAGTTCGAGGAGGCCCTTGAATGAAAAACTGTTTTTT.

V usage is TRBV5-1 and J usage is TRBJ1-1; D may be TRBD1 (5 bases). From germline, CDR1 is SGHRS and CDR2 YFSETQ. The CDR3 runs 17 residues. The germline V and J ends were trimmed by 4 bases and 0 bases, with 19 bases remaining between them. The CDR3 here is CASSLDSPATLNTEAFF. Here the CDR3 DNA reads TGCGCCAGCAGCCTCGACAGCCCAGCCACCTTGAACACTGAAGCTTTCTTT.

The chain has TRBV7-2 and TRBJ1-6; 7 bases line up with TRBD1. J gave up 9 bases and V 2 bases, and 7 bases lay outside the gene matches. CDR3 size: 15 residues. Germline V gene sequence: CDR1 SGHTA, CDR2 FQGNSA. The CDR3 coding sequence is TGTGCCAGCAGCTTAATCAACAGGGGAGTTTCACCCCTCCACTTT. It specifies CASSLINRGVSPLHF.

The chain uses TRBV6-5 and TRBJ1-4; TRBD1 matches 12 bases. The CDR3 covers 14 residues. Germline lookup yields CDR1 MNHEY and CDR2 SVGAGI. The trim removed 6 bases at V and 10 bases at J, leaving 6 bases unmatched. Here the CDR3 DNA reads TGTGCCAGCAGGCCGGGACAGGGGGCTGCAAAACTGTTTTTT. Translation: CASRPGQGAAKLFF.

V is TRBV4-3 and J is TRBJ2-2; tentatively, D is TRBD2 (5 bases). The CDR3 length is 14 residues. Germline loops: CDR1 LGHNA, CDR2 YSLEER. The ends were cut back, 0 bases at V and 6 bases at J, with 8 bases in the middle. The CDR3: CASSQDPGAGELFF. The CDR3, as DNA: TGCGCCAGCAGCCAAGACCCCGGGGCCGGGGAGCTGTTTTTT.

This clone showed up just a few times. V gene TRBV19 combines with J gene TRBJ1-4; D may be TRBD1 (5 bases). The CDR3 runs to 14 residues. Trimming stripped 7 bases from V and 8 bases from J, with 17 bases between. Germline CDR1 is LNHDA and CDR2 is SQIVND (reference sequence). CDR3 loop: CASIDRGGSEKLFF. The DNA for the CDR3 is TGTGCCAGTATCGATAGGGGAGGGAGCGAAAAACTGTTTTTT.

The rearrangement uses TRBV10-2 and TRBJ2-5; 9 nucleotides agree with TRBD1. Trimming cost V 7 bases and J 2 bases; bases outside gene matches: 14. Looked up from germline, CDR1 is WSHSY and CDR2 is SAAADI. The CDR3 is made up of 17 amino acids. Here the CDR3 DNA reads TGCGCCAGCACCCTACCGAAGGGGACAGGGAATCAAGAGACCCAGTACTTC. Amino acids: CASTLPKGTGNQETQYF.

The genes are TRBV2 and TRBJ2-4; TRBD2 matches 12 bases. CDR1 SNHLY and CDR2 FYNNEI come from the germline V gene. J was trimmed by 3 bases and V by 4 bases; bases with no gene match: 10. The CDR3 is made up of 18 amino acids. The CDR3 here is CASSVMRASGGDKNIQYF. DNA for the CDR3: TGTGCCAGCAGTGTTATGAGGGCTAGCGGGGGGGACAAAAACATTCAGTACTTC.

This chain joins TRBV5-1 and TRBJ2-5, with TRBD1 identical over 12 bases. The CDR3 has 17 amino acids. Unmatched junction bases numbered 12, after V lost 4 bases and J lost 5 bases. CDR1 and CDR2 from the germline V gene are SGHRS and YFSETQ. CDR3 nucleotide sequence: TGCGCCAGCAGCAACCAGCCCGGGACAGGGGGCGCGGAGACCCAGTACTTC. Encoded protein: CASSNQPGTGGAETQYF.

This chain uses TRBV6-6 with TRBJ1-2; possible D gene TRBD1, 6 bases. CDR3 length: 14 residues. Germline CDR1 is MNHNY and CDR2 is SVGAGI (reference sequence). V was trimmed by 6 bases and J by 3 bases, leaving 14 bases between them. This CDR3 is CASRNTGIDYGYTF. In DNA, the CDR3 is TGTGCCAGCAGAAATACAGGGATTGACTATGGCTACACCTTC.

The chain couples TRBV9 to TRBJ1-1, with unresolved D. This CDR3 comprises 13 residues. The V gene's germline CDR1 is SGDLS and CDR2 YYNGEE. Trimming left V 2 bases short and J 3 bases short, with 8 bases between. CDR3 in DNA: TGTGCCAGCAGCGTGAGGTTAGACACTGAAGCTTTCTTT. Encoded protein: CASSVRLDTEAFF. Looking up the rest from reference TRBV9 and TRBJ1-1 gives the full variable domain: DSGVTQTPKHLITATGQRVTLRCSPRSGDLSVYWYQQSLDQGLQFLIQYYNGEERAKGNILERFSAQQFPDLHSELNLSSLELGDSALYFCASSVRLDTEAFFGQGTRLTVV.

This rearrangement joins TRBV7-2 to TRBJ1-2; D remains ambiguous. V lost 3 bases and J lost 0, with 5 bases in between. This CDR3 contains 13 residues. Germline V CDR1 and CDR2: SGHTA, FQGNSA. The CDR3 sequence is CASSFTANYGYTF. As DNA, the CDR3 is TGTGCCAGCAGCTTTACAGCTAACTATGGCTACACCTTC.

The chain has TRBV15 and TRBJ1-3, with D possibly TRBD1 on 5 matching bases. V was trimmed by 0 bases and J by 0 bases, leaving 9 bases between them. Per germline, CDR1 LNHNV and CDR2 YYDKDF (reference sequence). The CDR3 runs to 16 residues. The CDR3 is CATSREFGASGNTIYF. CDR3 nucleotide sequence: TGTGCCACCAGCAGAGAATTTGGGGCCTCTGGAAACACCATATATTTT.

CDR3 in amino acids: CASSHLQFYEQYF. CDR3 DNA: TGTGCCAGCAGCCATCTGCAGTTCTACGAGCAGTACTTC. The chain is built from TRBV14 and TRBJ2-7; D gene uncertain. CDR1 is SGHDN, CDR2 FVKESK, per germline. There are 13 residues in the CDR3. V was pared by 3 bases and J by 3 bases, with 9 bases between. Using reference TRBV14 and TRBJ2-7 for the parts outside the CDR3, the full variable domain is EAGVTQFPSHSVIEKGQTVTLRCDPISGHDNLYWYRRVMGKEIKFLLHFVKESKQDESGMPNNRFLAERTGGTYSTLKVQPAELEDSGVYFCASSHLQFYEQYFGPGTRLTVT.

V usage is TRBV7-7 and J usage is TRBJ1-5; weak D call: TRBD1 (5 bases). The CDR3 runs 19 residues. Trimming left V 1 base short and J 3 bases short, with 22 bases between. Per germline, CDR1 SSHAT and CDR2 FNYEAQ (reference sequence). The CDR3: CASSLDTGVGRKYNQPQHF. In DNA, the CDR3 is TGTGCCAGCAGCTTAGATACGGGGGTGGGTAGGAAATACAATCAGCCCCAGCATTTT.

The gene calls are TRBV4-3 and TRBJ2-2; 13 bases line up with TRBD2. V was pared by 3 bases and J by 7 bases, with 8 bases of the junction left unmatched. The germline CDR1 and CDR2 sequences are LGHNA and YSLEER. The CDR3 totals 17 residues. CDR3 coding DNA: TGCGCCAGCAGCCACCTGACTAGCGGGGGGCCGAACGGGGAGCTGTTTTTT. It specifies CASSHLTSGGPNGELFF.

The chain is built from TRBV19 and TRBJ1-5; the D is unclear. CDR1 is LNHDA, CDR2 SQIVND, per germline (reference sequence). This CDR3 contains 13 residues. V lost 5 bases and J lost 0, with 5 bases in between. DNA of the CDR3: TGTGCCAGTAGTGCGAATAGCAATCAGCCCCAGCATTTT. This gives the protein CASSANSNQPQHF. The full variable domain, in which reference TRBV19 and TRBJ1-5 provide the parts outside the CDR3, is DGGITQSPKYLFRKEGQNVTLSCEQNLNHDAMYWYRQDPGQGLRLIYYSQIVNDFQKGDIAEGYSVSREKKESFPLTVTSAQKNPTAFYLCASSANSNQPQHFGDGTRLSIL.